These T cell receptor beta chains were read from a single sample in a study of blood T cell repertoires in COVID-19. Profiling relied on immunoSEQ multiplex PCR, and the TCRdb table lists in-frame clones only, not all of them. Among under 350,000 clones listed, just over 85% were seen once. Material for sequencing was PBMCs or T cells enriched from blood (not recorded which). All receptors come from a woman in her 40s with acute COVID-19. Both conserved end residues are part of each CDR3. The D gene is left open where the match is weak. Size is stated for part of the rows, as once, few or many counts, or as a class when the clone is expanded.

j_gene | d_gene | v_gene | abundance | CDR3nt | CDR3aa
TRBJ2-7 | TRBD1 | TRBV14 | - | TGTGCCAGCAGCCAAGGACACAGGGGTACCTACGAGCAGTACTTC | CASSQGHRGTYEQYF
TRBJ2-1 | TRBD2 | TRBV7-9 | - | TGTGCCAGCAGCCGATTAGCGGGGGGCTACAATGAGCAGTTCTTC | CASSRLAGGYNEQFF
TRBJ2-1 | TRBD1 | TRBV7-2 | - | TGTGCCAGCAGCTTATCGGACAGGTACAATGAGCAGTTCTTC | CASSLSDRYNEQFF
TRBJ1-4 | - | TRBV11-2 | - | TGTGCCAGCAGCTTGGGAACGGGGGGCGTCCATGAAAAACTGTTTTTT | CASSLGTGGVHEKLFF
TRBJ1-2 | - | TRBV6-1 | - | TGTGCCAGCAGTGAAGAACCAGGCCTTAACTATGGCTACACCTTC | CASSEEPGLNYGYTF
TRBJ2-7 | - | TRBV28 | once | TGTGCCAGCAGTTTAATGTCGGAGAGGCCGTCCTACGAGCAGTACTTC | CASSLMSERPSYEQYF
TRBJ1-1 | TRBD1 | TRBV27 | once | TGTGCCAGCAAGACACTACAGGGGTACACTGAAGCTTTCTTT | CASKTLQGYTEAFF
TRBJ2-7 | - | TRBV18 | - | TGTGCCAGCTCAACCGGGGGACCGGGGACCTACGAGCAGTACTTC | CASSTGGPGTYEQYF
TRBJ1-2 | - | TRBV6-5 | few | TGTGCCAGCAGTATGCAAGGGGTTTTCTATGGCTACACCTTC | CASSMQGVFYGYTF
TRBJ2-3 | TRBD2 | TRBV7-8 | - | TGTGCCAGCAGCTTAGCGGGAGGGTCCACAGATACGCAGTATTTT | CASSLAGGSTDTQYF
TRBJ2-1 | TRBD2 | TRBV9 | - | TGTGCCAGCAGCTCCGGGACTAGCGGGAGCATTGGTGAGCAGTTCTTC | CASSSGTSGSIGEQFF
TRBJ1-1 | TRBD1 | TRBV28 | - | TGTGCCAGCAGTAACAGGGGGGCGAGGGTGGTCACTGAAGCTTTCTTT | CASSNRGARVVTEAFF
TRBJ1-6 | TRBD1 | TRBV7-2 | once | TGTGCCAGCAGCTTAGACGGCAGGGGGCGAAAGTCACCCCTCCACTTT | CASSLDGRGRKSPLHF
TRBJ1-2 | TRBD1 | TRBV5-1 | once | TGCGCCAGCAGCGATGGGACAGCGATAGCTAACTATGGCTACACCTTC | CASSDGTAIANYGYTF
TRBJ1-6 | TRBD1 | TRBV6-6 | - | TGTGCCAGCAGTCCCCGGGACAGGACGTCACCCCTCCACTTT | CASSPRDRTSPLHF
TRBJ1-4 | - | TRBV7-8 | - | TGTGCCAGCAGCCGCCGGCTAGGTGGGAATGAAAAACTGTTTTTT | CASSRRLGGNEKLFF
TRBJ1-3 | - | TRBV9 | - | TGTGCCAGCAGCCCTGGGGCGTTTGGAAACACCATATATTTT | CASSPGAFGNTIYF
TRBJ1-6 | - | TRBV9 | once | TGTGCCAGCAGCGTAGGGGAGAATTCACCCCTCCACTTT | CASSVGENSPLHF
TRBJ2-1 | TRBD2 | TRBV27 | once | TGTGCCAGCAGTCGCGGGGCTAGCGGGGCCTACAATGAGCAGTTCTTC | CASSRGASGAYNEQFF
TRBJ1-5 | - | TRBV7-8 | - | TGTGCCAGCAGCTCTAGGGGGTCTTCCCTATCCCATCAGCCCCAGCATTTT | CASSSRGSSLSHQPQHF
TRBJ2-5 | - | TRBV28 | - | TGTGCCAGCAGTGCGGCCCCTGGCAGGGGTGAGACCCAGTACTTC | CASSAAPGRGETQYF
TRBJ1-5 | - | TRBV18 | - | TGTGCCAGCTCACCGGGAGGGAGTCAGCCCCAGCATTTT | CASSPGGSQPQHF
TRBJ2-7 | - | TRBV6-5 | once | TGTGCCAGCAGCACCGGGGGAGCAGACTCCTACGAGCAGTACTTC | CASSTGGADSYEQYF
TRBJ1-4 | - | TRBV9 | - | TGTGCCAGCAGCGTCGGAACCCGGGATGAAAAACTGTTTTTT | CASSVGTRDEKLFF
TRBJ1-4 | - | TRBV19 | many | TGTGCCAGTAGTAACCGGGGTGCGGAGGAAAAACTGTTTTTT | CASSNRGAEEKLFF
TRBJ2-1 | TRBD2 | TRBV2 | - | TGTGCCATCAGAGGTGCGGGGGTCAGCTCCTACAATGAGCAGTTCTTC | CAIRGAGVSSYNEQFF
TRBJ2-2 | - | TRBV6-5 | - | TGTGCCAGCAGTTACCAACAGAACACCGGGGAGCTGTTTTTT | CASSYQQNTGELFF
TRBJ1-1 | TRBD1 | TRBV7-9 | - | TGTGCCAGCAGCTCCAGGGGGGCGAACACTGAAGCTTTCTTT | CASSSRGANTEAFF
TRBJ2-1 | TRBD2 | TRBV6-2/TRBV6-3 | - | TGTGCCAGCAGCCCCTTTACTAGCGGGAGTACCGATGAGCAGTTCTTC | CASSPFTSGSTDEQFF
TRBJ2-5 | - | TRBV5-5 | - | TGTGCCAGCAGCTTGGCTAGCAGGGAGACCCAGTACTTC | CASSLASRETQYF
TRBJ2-7 | TRBD2 | TRBV27 | - | TGTGCCAGCAGCCAACGCGGACTAGCGGGAGAGAGAGGCGAGCAGTACTTC | CASSQRGLAGERGEQYF
TRBJ2-3 | - | TRBV14 | few | TGTGCCAGCAGGGAGTCTAGCACAGATACGCAGTATTTT | CASRESSTDTQYF
TRBJ2-1 | TRBD2 | TRBV6-5 | few | TGTGCCAGCAGCCCCAAAGCGGGGGGATACAATGAGCAGTTCTTC | CASSPKAGGYNEQFF
TRBJ1-1 | - | TRBV9 | - | TGTGCCAGCAGCACATTGCCGGGGACAACGAACACTGAAGCTTTCTTT | CASSTLPGTTNTEAFF
TRBJ2-1 | TRBD2 | TRBV3-1/TRBV3-2 | - | TGTGCCAGCGGTATCCGCGGGAGAGGTGACCAGTTCTTC | CASGIRGRGDQFF
TRBJ1-6 | - | TRBV19 | once | TGTGCCAGTAGCCCACAAAACATGGTCAATTCACCCCTCCACTTT | CASSPQNMVNSPLHF
TRBJ1-1 | TRBD1 | TRBV18 | - | TGTGCCAGCTCACGACAAACAGGGGATACTGAAGCTTTCTTT | CASSRQTGDTEAFF
TRBJ2-1 | - | TRBV6-5 | - | TGTGCCAGCAGTTACTCCGCAGGGGTGAGGAGGCAGTTCTTC | CASSYSAGVRRQFF
TRBJ1-2 | TRBD1 | TRBV7-9 | - | TGTGCCAGCAGTATTATGCGGGACAGGGAAAACTATGGCTACACCTTC | CASSIMRDRENYGYTF
TRBJ1-1 | - | TRBV5-4 | - | TGTGCCAGCAGCTTGGGGGGGCCGAGGGACACTGAAGCTTTCTTT | CASSLGGPRDTEAFF
TRBJ1-3 | TRBD1 | TRBV5-1 | - | TGCGCCAGCAGCTGGGAACAGGGGGCGAAGGGAAACACCATATATTTT | CASSWEQGAKGNTIYF
TRBJ1-6 | - | TRBV6-5 | - | TGTGCCAGCAGCCGGACAATATATAATTCACCCCTCCACTTT | CASSRTIYNSPLHF
TRBJ1-5 | TRBD1 | TRBV28 | - | TGTGCCAGCAGTGCAAACAGGGGCTATCAGCCCCAGCATTTT | CASSANRGYQPQHF
TRBJ1-4 | TRBD1 | TRBV7-8 | - | TGTGCCAGCAGCTCGAGAGGACAGGGGATAGAGAAACTGTTTTTT | CASSSRGQGIEKLFF
TRBJ2-5 | TRBD1 | TRBV28 | - | TGTGCCAGCAGTTTACTGGACAGGGGAACGGAGACCCAGTACTTC | CASSLLDRGTETQYF
TRBJ2-2 | TRBD1 | TRBV5-5 | few | TGTGCCAGCAGCCGGGACAGGTACCTCACCGGGGAGCTGTTTTTT | CASSRDRYLTGELFF
TRBJ1-3 | - | TRBV7-2 | - | TGTGCCAGCAGCTTCCCGCCTCAGGTCTCTGGAAACACCATATATTTT | CASSFPPQVSGNTIYF
TRBJ2-7 | TRBD1 | TRBV5-4 | - | TGTGCCAGCAGCTTGCGAACAGGGGTAACCTACGAGCAGTACTTC | CASSLRTGVTYEQYF
TRBJ2-2 | TRBD2 | TRBV15 | - | TGTGTCACCAGCGGAAATAGCGGGAGGGCCGTGGAAACCGGGGAGCTGTTTTTT | CVTSGNSGRAVETGELFF
TRBJ1-5 | TRBD1 | TRBV4-3 | - | TGCGCCAGCAGCCAAGACCTCCCGCGACAGGGTGCAAGCAATCAGCCCCAGCATTTT | CASSQDLPRQGASNQPQHF
TRBJ2-2 | - | TRBV5-6 | - | TGTGCCAGCAGCCCCCCCGCAGGGGCGCCCGGGGAGCTGTTTTTT | CASSPPAGAPGELFF
TRBJ1-5 | TRBD1 | TRBV18 | few | TGTGCCAGCTCACCGGGGACAGTCAATCAGCCCCAGCATTTT | CASSPGTVNQPQHF
TRBJ1-2 | - | TRBV14 | once | TGTGCCAGCAGCCAGGGGGGGGACGACTATGGCTACACCTTC | CASSQGGDDYGYTF
TRBJ1-5 | - | TRBV9 | - | TGTGCCAGCAGCGGAACGGGCAATCAGCCCCAGCATTTT | CASSGTGNQPQHF
TRBJ2-1 | TRBD2 | TRBV19 | - | TGTGCCAGTAAAACTAGCGGGGGAAGGGGATACAATGAGCAGTTCTTC | CASKTSGGRGYNEQFF
TRBJ2-7 | TRBD2 | TRBV13 | - | TGTGCCAGCAGCTCAGCCGGGACTAGCGGCTCCTACGAGCAGTACTTC | CASSSAGTSGSYEQYF
TRBJ1-2 | - | TRBV3-1/TRBV3-2 | - | TGTGCCAGCAGCAACACAATACAGGGACCTTACACCTTC | CASSNTIQGPYTF